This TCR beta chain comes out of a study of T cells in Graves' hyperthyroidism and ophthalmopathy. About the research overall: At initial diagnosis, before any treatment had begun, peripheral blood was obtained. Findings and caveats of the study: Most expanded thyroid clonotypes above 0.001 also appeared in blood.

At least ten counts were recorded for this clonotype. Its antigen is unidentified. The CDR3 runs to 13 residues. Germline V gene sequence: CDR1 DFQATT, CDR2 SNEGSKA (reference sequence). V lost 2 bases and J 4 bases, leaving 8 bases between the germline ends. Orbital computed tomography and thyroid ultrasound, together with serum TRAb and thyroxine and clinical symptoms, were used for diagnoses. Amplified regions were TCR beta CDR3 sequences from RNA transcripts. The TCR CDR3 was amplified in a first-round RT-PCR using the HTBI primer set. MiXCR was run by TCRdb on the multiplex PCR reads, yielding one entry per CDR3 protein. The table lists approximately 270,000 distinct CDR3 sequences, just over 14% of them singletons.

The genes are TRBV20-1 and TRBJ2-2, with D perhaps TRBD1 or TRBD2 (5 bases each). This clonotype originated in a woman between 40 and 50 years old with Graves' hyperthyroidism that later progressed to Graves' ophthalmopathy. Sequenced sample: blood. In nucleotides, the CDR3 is TGCAGTGCTAGATGGGGGAGCACCGGGGAGCTGTTTTTT. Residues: CSARWGSTGELFF.